The present T cell receptor (beta chain) was sequenced within a study of T cells in Graves' hyperthyroidism and ophthalmopathy. The CDR3 has 13 amino acids. V was pared by 6 bases and J by 0 bases, with 12 bases between. CDR1 is DFQATT, CDR2 SNEGSKA, per germline (reference sequence). Amplification of TCR beta CDR3 regions used RNA as the template. In the first-round RT-PCR of the TCR CDR3, the HTBI primer set was used. TCRdb reprocessed the multiplex PCR reads via MiXCR and lists one record per CDR3 protein. The sample has about 500,000 distinct CDR3 sequences, 15% to 20% seen once. This clonotype was seen a few times.

The gene calls are TRBV20-1 and TRBJ2-7; D ambiguous. Sequenced: blood. The clonotype comes from a woman aged 25 to 39 with Graves' ophthalmopathy. CDR3 sequence reads: CSALTGYSYEQYF. The CDR3 DNA follows: TGCAGTGCCCTGACGGGCTACTCCTACGAGCAGTACTTC.